The TCR beta chain described here comes from a study of spatial heterogeneity in lung cancer. Study summary: Compared with alpha-chain sequences, beta-chain sequences were consistently detected in greater numbers.

MiXCR, applied by TCRdb to the 5' RACE reads, yields one record per CDR3 protein. Of 20,000 to 30,000 distinct CDR3 sequences in the sample, under 6.5% were seen once. This clonotype was counted between two and nine times. Germline values: CDR1 SEHNR, CDR2 FQNEAQ (reference sequence). CDR3 length: 13 residues. The ends were cut back, 3 bases at V and 4 bases at J, with 8 bases in the middle. The time point denotes: blood at routine non-recurrence follow-up after resection. From tumor, nontumor lung or frozen PBMC, whole RNA was taken unsorted for sequencing. The clonotype originates from a male donor with early-stage non-small cell lung cancer. Material: PBMCs, obtained at follow-up. This sequence joins TRBV7-9 and TRBJ2-3; possible D gene TRBD2, 6 bases. The CDR3 spells CASSFGGSDTQYF. The CDR3 DNA sequence: TGTGCCAGCAGCTTCGGGGGTTCAGATACGCAGTATTTT.